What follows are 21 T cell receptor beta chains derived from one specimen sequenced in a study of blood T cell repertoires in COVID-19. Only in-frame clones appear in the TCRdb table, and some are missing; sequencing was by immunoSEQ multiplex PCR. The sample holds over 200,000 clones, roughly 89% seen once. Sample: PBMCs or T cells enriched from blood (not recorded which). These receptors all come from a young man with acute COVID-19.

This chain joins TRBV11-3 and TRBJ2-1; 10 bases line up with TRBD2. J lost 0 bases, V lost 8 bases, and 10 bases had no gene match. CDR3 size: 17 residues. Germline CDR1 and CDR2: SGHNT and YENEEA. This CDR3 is CASSRLAGVSSYNEQFF. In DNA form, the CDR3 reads TGTGCCAGCTCGAGACTAGCGGGTGTTAGCTCCTACAATGAGCAGTTCTTC.

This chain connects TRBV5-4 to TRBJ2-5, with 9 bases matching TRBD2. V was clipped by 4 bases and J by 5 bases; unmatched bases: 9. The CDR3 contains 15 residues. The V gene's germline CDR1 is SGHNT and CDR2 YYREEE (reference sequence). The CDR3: CASSRGGSGSETQYF. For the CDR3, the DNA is TGTGCCAGCAGCCGGGGGGGTAGCGGGAGTGAGACCCAGTACTTC.

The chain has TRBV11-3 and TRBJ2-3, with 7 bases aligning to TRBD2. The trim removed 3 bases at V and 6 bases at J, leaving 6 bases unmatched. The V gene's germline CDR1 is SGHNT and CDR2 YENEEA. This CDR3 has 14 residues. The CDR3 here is CASSFERDWDTQYF. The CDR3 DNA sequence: TGTGCCAGCAGCTTCGAGCGGGACTGGGATACGCAGTATTTT. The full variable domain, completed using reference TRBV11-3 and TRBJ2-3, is EAGVVQSPRYKIIEKKQPVAFWCNPISGHNTLYWYLQNLGQGPELLIRYENEEAVDDSQLPKDRFSAERLKGVDSTLKIQPAELGDSAVYLCASSFERDWDTQYFGPGTRLTVL.

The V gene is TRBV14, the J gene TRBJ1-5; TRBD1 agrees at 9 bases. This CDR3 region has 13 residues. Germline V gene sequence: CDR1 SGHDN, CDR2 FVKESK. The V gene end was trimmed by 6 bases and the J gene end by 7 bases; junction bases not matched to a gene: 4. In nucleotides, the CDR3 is TGTGCCAGCAGAGGGACAGGGATACAGCCCCAGCATTTT. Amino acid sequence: CASRGTGIQPQHF.

The CDR3 here is CASSLGLAGAYEQYF. DNA for the CDR3: TGTGCCAGCAGCTTAGGACTAGCGGGGGCCTACGAGCAGTACTTC. The rearrangement links TRBV7-2 to TRBJ2-7, with 12 positions matching TRBD2. CDR3 size: 15 residues. Germline assignment: CDR1 SGHTA and CDR2 FQGNSA. With 1 base clipped from V and 2 bases from J, the junction kept 0 bases outside the gene matches.

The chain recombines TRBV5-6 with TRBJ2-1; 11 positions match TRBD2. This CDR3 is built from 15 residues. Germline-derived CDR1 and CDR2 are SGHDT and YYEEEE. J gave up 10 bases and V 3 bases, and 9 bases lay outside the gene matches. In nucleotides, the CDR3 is TGTGCCAGCAGCTGGACCCTAGCGGGGGGAGGAGAGCAGTTCTTC. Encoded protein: CASSWTLAGGGEQFF.

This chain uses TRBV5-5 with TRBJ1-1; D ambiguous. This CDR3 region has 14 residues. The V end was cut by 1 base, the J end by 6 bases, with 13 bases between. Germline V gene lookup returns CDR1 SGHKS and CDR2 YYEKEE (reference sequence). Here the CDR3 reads CASSLKITGAEAFF. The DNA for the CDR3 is TGTGCCAGCAGCTTGAAGATCACTGGAGCTGAAGCTTTCTTT.

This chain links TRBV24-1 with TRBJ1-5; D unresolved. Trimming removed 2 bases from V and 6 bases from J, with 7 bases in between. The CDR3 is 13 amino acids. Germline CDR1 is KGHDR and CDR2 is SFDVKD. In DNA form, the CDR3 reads TGTGCCACCAGTGATTACGGAGTTCAGCCCCAGCATTTT. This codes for CATSDYGVQPQHF.

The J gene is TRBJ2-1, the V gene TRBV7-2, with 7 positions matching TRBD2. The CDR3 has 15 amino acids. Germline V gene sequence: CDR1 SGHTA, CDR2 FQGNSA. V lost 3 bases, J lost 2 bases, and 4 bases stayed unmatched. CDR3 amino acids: CASSLLAGAYNEQFF. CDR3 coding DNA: TGTGCCAGCAGCTTGTTGGCGGGAGCCTACAATGAGCAGTTCTTC.

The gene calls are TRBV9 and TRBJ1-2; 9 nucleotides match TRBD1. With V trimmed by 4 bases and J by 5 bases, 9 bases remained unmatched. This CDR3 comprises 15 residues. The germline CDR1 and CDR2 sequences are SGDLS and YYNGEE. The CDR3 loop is CASSNHRGQRYGYTF. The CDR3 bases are TGTGCCAGCAGCAATCACAGGGGGCAGAGATATGGCTACACCTTC.

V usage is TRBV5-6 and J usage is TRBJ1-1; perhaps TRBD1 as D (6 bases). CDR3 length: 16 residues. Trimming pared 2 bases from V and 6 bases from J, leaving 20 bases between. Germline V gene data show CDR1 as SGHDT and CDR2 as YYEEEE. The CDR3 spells CASSFQSPVTGPEAFF. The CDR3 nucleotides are TGTGCCAGCAGCTTTCAAAGCCCAGTCACAGGGCCTGAAGCTTTCTTT.

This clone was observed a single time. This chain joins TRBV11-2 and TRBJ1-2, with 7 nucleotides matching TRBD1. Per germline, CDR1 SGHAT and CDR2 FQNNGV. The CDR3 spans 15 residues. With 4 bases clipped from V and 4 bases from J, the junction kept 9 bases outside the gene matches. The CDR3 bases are TGTGCCAGCAGCTCACAGACAGGGTTGAGCTATGGCTACACCTTC. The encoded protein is CASSSQTGLSYGYTF. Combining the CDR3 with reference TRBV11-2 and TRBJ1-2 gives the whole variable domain EAGVAQSPRYKIIEKRQSVAFWCNPISGHATLYWYQQILGQGPKLLIQFQNNGVVDDSQLPKDRFSAERLKGVDSTLKIQPAKLEDSAVYLCASSSQTGLSYGYTFGSGTRLTVV.

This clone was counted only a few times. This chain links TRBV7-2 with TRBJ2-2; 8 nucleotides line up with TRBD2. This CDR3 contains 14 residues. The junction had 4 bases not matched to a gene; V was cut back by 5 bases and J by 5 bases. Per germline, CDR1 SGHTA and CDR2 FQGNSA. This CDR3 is CASSPGGITGELFF. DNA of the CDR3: TGTGCCAGCAGCCCGGGGGGGATTACCGGGGAGCTGTTTTTT.

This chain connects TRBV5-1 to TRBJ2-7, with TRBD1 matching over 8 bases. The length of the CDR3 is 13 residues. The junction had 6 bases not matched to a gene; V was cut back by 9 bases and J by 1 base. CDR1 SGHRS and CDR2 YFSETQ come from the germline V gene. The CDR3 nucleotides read TGCGCCACCGGGAGACAGGGGTCCTACGAGCAGTACTTC. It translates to CATGRQGSYEQYF.

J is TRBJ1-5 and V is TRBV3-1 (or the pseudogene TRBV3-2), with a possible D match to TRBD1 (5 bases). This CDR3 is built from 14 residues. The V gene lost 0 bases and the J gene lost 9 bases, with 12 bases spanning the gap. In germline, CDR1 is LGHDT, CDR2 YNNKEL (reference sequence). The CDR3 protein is CASSQEGRGRPQHF. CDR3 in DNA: TGTGCCAGCAGCCAAGAGGGGAGGGGCCGGCCCCAGCATTTT.

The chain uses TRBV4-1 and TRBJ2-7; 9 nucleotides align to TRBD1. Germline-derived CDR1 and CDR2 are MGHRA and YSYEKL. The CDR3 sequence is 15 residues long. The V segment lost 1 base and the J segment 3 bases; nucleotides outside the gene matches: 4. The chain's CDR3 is CASSQGQGELYEQYF. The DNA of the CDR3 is TGCGCCAGCAGCCAAGGACAGGGGGAGCTCTACGAGCAGTACTTC.

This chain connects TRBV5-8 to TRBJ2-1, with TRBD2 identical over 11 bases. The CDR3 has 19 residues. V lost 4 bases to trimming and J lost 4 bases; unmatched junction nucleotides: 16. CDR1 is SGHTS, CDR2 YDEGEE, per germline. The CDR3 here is CASSPDISLGTSGYNEQFF. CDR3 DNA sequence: TGTGCCAGCAGCCCGGATATCAGTTTAGGGACTAGCGGATACAATGAGCAGTTCTTC.

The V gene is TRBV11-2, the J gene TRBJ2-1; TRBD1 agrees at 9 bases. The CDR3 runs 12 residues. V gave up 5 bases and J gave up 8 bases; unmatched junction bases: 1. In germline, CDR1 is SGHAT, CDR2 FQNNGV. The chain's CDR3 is CASSRDRDEQFF. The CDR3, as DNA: TGTGCCAGCAGCCGGGACAGGGATGAGCAGTTCTTC.

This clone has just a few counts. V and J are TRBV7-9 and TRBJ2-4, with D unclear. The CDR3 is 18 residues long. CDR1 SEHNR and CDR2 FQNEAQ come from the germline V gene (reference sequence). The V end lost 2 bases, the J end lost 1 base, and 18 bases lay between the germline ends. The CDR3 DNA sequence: TGTGCCAGCAGCTTATTCCGCCGGTCTTCCCTTGCCAAAAACATTCAGTACTTC. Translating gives CASSLFRRSSLAKNIQYF.

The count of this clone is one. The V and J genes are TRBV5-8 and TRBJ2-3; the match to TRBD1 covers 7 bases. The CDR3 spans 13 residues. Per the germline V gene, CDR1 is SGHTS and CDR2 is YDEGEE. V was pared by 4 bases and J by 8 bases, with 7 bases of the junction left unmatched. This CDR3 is CASSGTGQLTQYF. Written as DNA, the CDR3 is TGTGCCAGCAGCGGAACGGGACAGCTTACGCAGTATTTT.

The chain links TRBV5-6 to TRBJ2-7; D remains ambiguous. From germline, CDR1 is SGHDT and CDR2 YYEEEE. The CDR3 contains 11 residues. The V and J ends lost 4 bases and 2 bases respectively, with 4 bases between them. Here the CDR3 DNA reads TGTGCCAGCAGCCTTACCTACGAGCAGTACTTC. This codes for CASSLTYEQYF.